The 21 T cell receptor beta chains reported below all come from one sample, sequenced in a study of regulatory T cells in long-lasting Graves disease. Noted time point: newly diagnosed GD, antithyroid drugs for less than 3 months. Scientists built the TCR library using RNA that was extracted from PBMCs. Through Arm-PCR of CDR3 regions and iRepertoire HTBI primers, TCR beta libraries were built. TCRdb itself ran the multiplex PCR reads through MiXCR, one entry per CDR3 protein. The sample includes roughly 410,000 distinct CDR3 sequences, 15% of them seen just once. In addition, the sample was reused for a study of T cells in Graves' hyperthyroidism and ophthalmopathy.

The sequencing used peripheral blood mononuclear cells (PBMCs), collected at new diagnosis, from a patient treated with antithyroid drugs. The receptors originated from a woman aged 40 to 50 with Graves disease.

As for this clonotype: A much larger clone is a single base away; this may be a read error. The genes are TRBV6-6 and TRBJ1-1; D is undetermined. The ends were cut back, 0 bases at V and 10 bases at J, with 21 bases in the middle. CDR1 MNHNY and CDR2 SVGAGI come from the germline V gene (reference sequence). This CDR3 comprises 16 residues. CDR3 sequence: CASSYSRRSARAGAFF. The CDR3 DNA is TGTGCCAGCAGTTACTCGAGGCGATCGGCGCGTGCTGGAGCTTTCTTT.

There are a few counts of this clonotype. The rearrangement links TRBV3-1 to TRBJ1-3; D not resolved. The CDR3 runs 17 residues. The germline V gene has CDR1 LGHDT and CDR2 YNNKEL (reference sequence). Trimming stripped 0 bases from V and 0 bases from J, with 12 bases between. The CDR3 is CASSQDLGSHSGNTIYF. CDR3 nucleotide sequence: TGTGCCAGCAGCCAAGATCTTGGCAGCCACTCTGGAAACACCATATATTTT.

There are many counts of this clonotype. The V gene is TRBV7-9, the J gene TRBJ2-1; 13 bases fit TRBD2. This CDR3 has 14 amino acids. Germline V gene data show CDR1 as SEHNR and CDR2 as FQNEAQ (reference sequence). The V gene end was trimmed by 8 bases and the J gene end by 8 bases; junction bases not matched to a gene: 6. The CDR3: CASLTSGRAHEQFF. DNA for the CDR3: TGTGCCAGCCTTACTAGCGGGAGGGCACATGAGCAGTTCTTC.

CDR3 in DNA: TGTGCCAGCACCATAACCCTGGGACCCTACGAGCAGTACTTC. Translated: CASTITLGPYEQYF. V is TRBV28 and J is TRBJ2-7, with D possibly being TRBD1 or TRBD2 (5 bases each). The ends were cut back, 7 bases at V and 2 bases at J, with 15 bases in the middle. CDR1 is MDHEN, CDR2 SYDVKM, per germline. The CDR3 is 14 amino acids.

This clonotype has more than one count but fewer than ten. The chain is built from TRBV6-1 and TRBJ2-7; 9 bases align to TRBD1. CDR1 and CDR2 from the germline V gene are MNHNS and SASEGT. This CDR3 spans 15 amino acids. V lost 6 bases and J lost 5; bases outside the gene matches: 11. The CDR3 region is CASSQGTGISDEQYF. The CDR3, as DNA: TGTGCCAGCAGCCAGGGGACAGGGATTTCCGACGAGCAGTACTTC.

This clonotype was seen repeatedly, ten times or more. CDR3 DNA sequence: TGTGCCAGCAGCCCGGGACAGGCAATCACTGAAGCTTTCTTT. This gives the protein CASSPGQAITEAFF. This rearrangement joins TRBV11-1 to TRBJ1-1, with TRBD1 matching over 8 bases. Germline V gene lookup returns CDR1 SGHAT and CDR2 FQDESV (reference sequence). This CDR3 region has 14 residues. With 5 bases clipped from V and 4 bases from J, the junction kept 6 bases outside the gene matches.

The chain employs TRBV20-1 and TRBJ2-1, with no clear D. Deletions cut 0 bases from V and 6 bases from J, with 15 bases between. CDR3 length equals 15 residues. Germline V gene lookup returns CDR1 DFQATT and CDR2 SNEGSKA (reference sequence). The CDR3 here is CSAREGLLVFNEQFF. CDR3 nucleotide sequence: TGCAGTGCTAGAGAAGGGCTACTCGTATTCAATGAGCAGTTCTTC.

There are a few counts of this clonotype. Written as DNA, the CDR3 is TGTGCCAGCTCACCACCGTTTGGTAGCGGGCGCACAGATACGCAGTATTTT. This sequence encodes CASSPPFGSGRTDTQYF. The chain links TRBV18 to TRBJ2-3; 7 nucleotides align to TRBD2. This CDR3 is 17 amino acids long. Germline assignment: CDR1 KGHSH and CDR2 LQKENI. Unmatched junction bases numbered 7, after V lost 0 bases and J lost 1 base. Supplemented by reference TRBV18 and TRBJ2-3, the full variable domain reads NAGVMQNPRHLVRRRGQEARLRCSPMKGHSHVYWYRQLPEEGLKFMVYLQKENIIDESGMPKERFSAEFPKEGPSILRIQQVVRGDSAAYFCASSPPFGSGRTDTQYFGPGTRLTVL.

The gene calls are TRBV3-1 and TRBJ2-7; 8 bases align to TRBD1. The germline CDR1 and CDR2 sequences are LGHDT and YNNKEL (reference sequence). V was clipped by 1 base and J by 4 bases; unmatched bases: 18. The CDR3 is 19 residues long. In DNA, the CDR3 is TGTGCCAGCAGCCAAGCGGACAGGGTTTTAAATGAGGGGGTATACGAGCAGTACTTC. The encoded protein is CASSQADRVLNEGVYEQYF.

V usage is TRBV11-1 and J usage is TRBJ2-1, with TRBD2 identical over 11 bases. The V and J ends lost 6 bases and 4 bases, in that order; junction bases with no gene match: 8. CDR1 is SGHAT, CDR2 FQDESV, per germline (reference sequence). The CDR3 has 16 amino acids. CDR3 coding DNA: TGTGCCAGCAGGCCAGCCGGGACTAGCGGATACAATGAGCAGTTCTTC. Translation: CASRPAGTSGYNEQFF.

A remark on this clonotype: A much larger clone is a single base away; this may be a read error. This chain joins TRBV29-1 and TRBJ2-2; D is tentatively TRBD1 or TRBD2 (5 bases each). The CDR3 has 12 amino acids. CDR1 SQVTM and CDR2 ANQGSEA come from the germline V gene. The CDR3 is CSGGTYTGELSF. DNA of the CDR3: TGCAGCGGAGGGACCTACACCGGGGAGCTGTCTTTT.

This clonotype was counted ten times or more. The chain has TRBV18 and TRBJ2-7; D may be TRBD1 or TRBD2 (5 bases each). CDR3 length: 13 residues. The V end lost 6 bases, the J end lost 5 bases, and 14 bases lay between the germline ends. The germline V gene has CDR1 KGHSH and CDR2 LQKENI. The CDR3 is CASSWDAGDEQYF. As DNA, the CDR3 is TGTGCCAGCTCGTGGGACGCCGGGGACGAGCAGTACTTC.

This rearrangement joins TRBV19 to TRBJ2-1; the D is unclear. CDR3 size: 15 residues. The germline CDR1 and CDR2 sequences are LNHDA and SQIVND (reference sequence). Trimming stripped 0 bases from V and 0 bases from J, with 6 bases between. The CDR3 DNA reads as TGTGCCAGTAGTATAGAGACATACTCCTACAATGAGCAGTTCTTC. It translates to CASSIETYSYNEQFF.

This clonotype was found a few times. The CDR3 here is CASSYEFPGGYTF. In DNA, the CDR3 is TGTGCCAGCAGTTACGAATTTCCGGGAGGCTACACCTTC. The chain employs TRBV6-2 or TRBV6-3 and TRBJ1-2; D is unresolved. The V gene lost 2 bases and the J gene lost 8 bases, with 12 bases spanning the gap. Germline V gives CDR1 MNHEY, CDR2 SVGEGT. CDR3 length equals 13 residues.

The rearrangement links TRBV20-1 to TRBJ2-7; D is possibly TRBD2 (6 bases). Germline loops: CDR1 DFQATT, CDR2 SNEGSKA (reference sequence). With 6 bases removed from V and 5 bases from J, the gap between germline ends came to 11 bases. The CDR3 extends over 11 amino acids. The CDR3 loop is CSASRGDEQYF. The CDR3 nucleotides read TGCAGTGCCAGCCGCGGGGACGAGCAGTACTTC.

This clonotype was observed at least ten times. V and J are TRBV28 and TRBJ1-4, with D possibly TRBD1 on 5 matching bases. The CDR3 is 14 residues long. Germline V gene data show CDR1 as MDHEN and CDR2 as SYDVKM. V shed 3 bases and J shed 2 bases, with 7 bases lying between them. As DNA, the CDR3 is TGTGCCAGCAGTTTTGGGGGGACTAATGAAAAACTGTTTTTT. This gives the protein CASSFGGTNEKLFF.

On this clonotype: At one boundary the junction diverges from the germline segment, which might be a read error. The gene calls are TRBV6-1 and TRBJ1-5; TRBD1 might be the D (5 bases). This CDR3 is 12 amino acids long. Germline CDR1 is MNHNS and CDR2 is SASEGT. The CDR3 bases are TGTGCCAGCAGCGAAGGGACTTTACCCCAGCATTTT. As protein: CASSEGTLPQHF.

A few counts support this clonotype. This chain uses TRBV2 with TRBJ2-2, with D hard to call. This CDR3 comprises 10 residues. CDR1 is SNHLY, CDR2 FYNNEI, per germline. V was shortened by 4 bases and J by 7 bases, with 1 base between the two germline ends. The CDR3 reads CASSGGELFF. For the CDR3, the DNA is TGTGCCAGCAGTGGCGGGGAGCTGTTTTTT.

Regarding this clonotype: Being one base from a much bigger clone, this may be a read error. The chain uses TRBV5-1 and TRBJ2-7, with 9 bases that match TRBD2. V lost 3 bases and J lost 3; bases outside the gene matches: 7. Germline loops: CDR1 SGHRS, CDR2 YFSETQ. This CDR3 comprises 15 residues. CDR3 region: CASSSNSGGLYEQYF. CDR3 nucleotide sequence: TGCGCCAGCAGCTCGAATAGCGGGGGCCTCTACGAGCAGTACTTC. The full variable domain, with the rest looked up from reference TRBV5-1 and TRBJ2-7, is KAGVTQTPRYLIKTRGQQVTLSCSPISGHRSVSWYQQTPGQGLQFLFEYFSETQRNKGNFPGRFSGRQFSNSRSEMNVSTLELGDSALYLCASSSNSGGLYEQYFGPGTRLTVT.

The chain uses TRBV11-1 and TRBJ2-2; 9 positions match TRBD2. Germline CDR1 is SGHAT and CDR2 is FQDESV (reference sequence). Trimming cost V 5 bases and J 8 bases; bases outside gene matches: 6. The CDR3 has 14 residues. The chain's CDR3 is CASSHSGGAGELFF. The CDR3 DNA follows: TGTGCCAGCAGCCATAGCGGGGGCGCTGGGGAGCTGTTTTTT.

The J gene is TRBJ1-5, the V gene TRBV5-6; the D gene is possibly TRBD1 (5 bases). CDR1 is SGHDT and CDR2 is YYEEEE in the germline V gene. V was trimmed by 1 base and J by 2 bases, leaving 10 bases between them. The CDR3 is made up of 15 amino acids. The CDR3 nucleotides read TGTGCCAGCAGCTTGTGGGGGGGAGGCAATCAGCCCCAGCATTTT. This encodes CASSLWGGGNQPQHF.